This TCR beta chain was observed in a study of T cells in Graves' hyperthyroidism and ophthalmopathy. Researchers took RNA transcripts and amplified the TCR beta CDR3 regions from them. TCR CDR3 regions were first amplified by RT-PCR with HTBI primers. MiXCR, applied by TCRdb to the multiplex PCR reads, yields one record per CDR3 protein. Of about 840,000 distinct CDR3 sequences listed, roughly 40% are singletons. This clonotype was seen ten or more times. There are 13 residues in the CDR3. Trimming shortened V by 5 bases and J by 3 bases, and 11 bases separated the two germline ends. Per the germline V gene, CDR1 is SGHTA and CDR2 is FQGNSA. The study defined stable Graves' hyperthyroidism as no ophthalmopathy progression within 18 months.

Sequences were obtained from blood. The chain links TRBV7-2 to TRBJ2-7; the D call may be TRBD1 or TRBD2 (5 bases each). The receptor was isolated from a man aged 18 to 29 with Graves' hyperthyroidism. CDR3 coding DNA: TGTGCCAGCAGCCAGAGGGGCGGCTACGAGCAGTACTTC. It codes for CASSQRGGYEQYF.